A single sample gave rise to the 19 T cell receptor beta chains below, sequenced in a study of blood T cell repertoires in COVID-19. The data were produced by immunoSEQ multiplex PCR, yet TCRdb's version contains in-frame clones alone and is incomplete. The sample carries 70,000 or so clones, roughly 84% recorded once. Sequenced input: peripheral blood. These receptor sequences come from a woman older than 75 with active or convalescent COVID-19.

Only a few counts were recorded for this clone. CDR3 loop: CASSAEARTEAFF. The DNA for the CDR3 is TGTGCCAGCAGCGCGGAGGCTCGCACTGAAGCTTTCTTT. The rearrangement links TRBV9 to TRBJ1-1, with unresolved D. V lost 3 bases and J lost 4, with 10 bases in between. Germline V gives CDR1 SGDLS, CDR2 YYNGEE. The CDR3 covers 13 residues.

CDR3 protein: CASKGGAGDSRNTIYF. The DNA for the CDR3 is TGCGCCAGCAAGGGGGGAGCGGGAGACTCGAGGAACACCATATATTTT. The V and J genes are TRBV5-1 and TRBJ1-3, with D tentatively TRBD1 (6 bases). From germline, CDR1 is SGHRS and CDR2 YFSETQ. The germline V and J ends were trimmed by 6 bases and 7 bases, with 23 bases remaining between them. This CDR3 has 16 residues.

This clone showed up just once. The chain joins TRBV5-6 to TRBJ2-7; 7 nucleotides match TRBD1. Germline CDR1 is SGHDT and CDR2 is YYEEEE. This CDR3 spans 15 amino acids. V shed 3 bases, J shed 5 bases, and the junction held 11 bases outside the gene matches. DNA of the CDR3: TGTGCCAGCAGCTCACCCGGGACAGTAGTTGACGAGCAGTACTTC. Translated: CASSSPGTVVDEQYF.

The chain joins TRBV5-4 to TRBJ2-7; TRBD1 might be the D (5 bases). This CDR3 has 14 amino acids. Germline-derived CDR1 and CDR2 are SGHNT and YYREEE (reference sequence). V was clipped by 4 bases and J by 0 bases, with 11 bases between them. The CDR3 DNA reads TGTGCCAGCAGCGGAACAGGATACTCCTACGAGCAGTACTTC. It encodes CASSGTGYSYEQYF.

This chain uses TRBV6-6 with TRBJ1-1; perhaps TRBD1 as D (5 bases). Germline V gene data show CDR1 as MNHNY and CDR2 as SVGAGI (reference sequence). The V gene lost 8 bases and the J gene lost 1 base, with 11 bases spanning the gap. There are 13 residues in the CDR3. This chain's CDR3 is CASRPGGNTEAFF. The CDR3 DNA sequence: TGTGCCAGCCGTCCCGGGGGGAACACTGAAGCTTTCTTT.

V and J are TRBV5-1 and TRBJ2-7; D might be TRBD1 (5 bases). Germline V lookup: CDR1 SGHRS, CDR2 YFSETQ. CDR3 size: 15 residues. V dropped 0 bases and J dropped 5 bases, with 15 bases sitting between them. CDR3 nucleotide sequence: TGCGCCAGCAGCTTGGAAATGCAGGGCCTCGACGAGCAGTACTTC. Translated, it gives CASSLEMQGLDEQYF.

Written as DNA, the CDR3 is TGTGCCAGCAGTAGACAGGGGTCAGATACGCAGTATTTT. It encodes CASSRQGSDTQYF. V usage is TRBV25-1 and J usage is TRBJ2-3; 8 bases fit TRBD1. The V gene's germline CDR1 is MGHDK and CDR2 SYGVNS. The CDR3 consists of 13 residues. The V gene end was trimmed by 5 bases and the J gene end by 4 bases; junction bases not matched to a gene: 2.

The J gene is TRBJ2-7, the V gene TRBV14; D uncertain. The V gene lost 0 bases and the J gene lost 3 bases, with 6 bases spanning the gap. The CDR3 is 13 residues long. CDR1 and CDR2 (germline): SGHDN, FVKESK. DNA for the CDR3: TGTGCCAGCAGCCAAGACCGCAGCTACGAGCAGTACTTC. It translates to CASSQDRSYEQYF.

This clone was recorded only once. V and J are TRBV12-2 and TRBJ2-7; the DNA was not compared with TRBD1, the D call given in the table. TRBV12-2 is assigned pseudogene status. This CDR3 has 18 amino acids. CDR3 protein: CASRLASSPSPSVYEQYF. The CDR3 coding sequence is TGTGCAAGTCGCTTAGCCTCCTCTCCCAGTCCCAGTGTGTACGAGCAGTACTTC.

For the CDR3, the DNA is TGTGCCAGTAGTAGCGGGGGTAGCACAGATACGCAGTATTTT. Translated: CASSSGGSTDTQYF. The chain recombines TRBV19 with TRBJ2-3, with 7 bases fitting TRBD2. V was pared by 4 bases and J by 0 bases, with 1 base of the junction left unmatched. The CDR3 totals 14 residues. Germline loops: CDR1 LNHDA, CDR2 SQIVND (reference sequence).

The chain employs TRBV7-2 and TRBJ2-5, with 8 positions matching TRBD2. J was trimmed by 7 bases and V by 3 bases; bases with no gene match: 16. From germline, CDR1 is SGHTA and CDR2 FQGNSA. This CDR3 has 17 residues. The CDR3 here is CASSFGQPGGRSGTQYF. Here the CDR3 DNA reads TGTGCCAGCAGCTTTGGACAGCCGGGGGGGCGGTCGGGGACCCAGTACTTC. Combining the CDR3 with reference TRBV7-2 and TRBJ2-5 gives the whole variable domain GAGVSQSPSNKVTEKGKDVELRCDPISGHTALYWYRQSLGQGLEFLIYFQGNSAPDKSGLPSDRFSAERTGGSVSTLTIQRTQQEDSAVYLCASSFGQPGGRSGTQYFGPGTRLLVL.

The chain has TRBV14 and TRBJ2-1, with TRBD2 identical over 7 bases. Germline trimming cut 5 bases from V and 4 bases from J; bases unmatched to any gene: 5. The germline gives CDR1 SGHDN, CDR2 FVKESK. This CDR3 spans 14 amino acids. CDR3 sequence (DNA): TGTGCCAGCAGCGGGGGGGGATTTTACAATGAGCAGTTCTTC. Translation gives CASSGGGFYNEQFF.

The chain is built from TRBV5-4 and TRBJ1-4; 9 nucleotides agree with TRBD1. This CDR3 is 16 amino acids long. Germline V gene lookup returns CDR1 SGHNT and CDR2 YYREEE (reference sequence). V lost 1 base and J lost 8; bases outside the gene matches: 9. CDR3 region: CASSLRVGTGNEKLFF. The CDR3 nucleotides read TGTGCCAGCAGCTTGAGGGTCGGGACAGGGAACGAAAAACTGTTTTTT.

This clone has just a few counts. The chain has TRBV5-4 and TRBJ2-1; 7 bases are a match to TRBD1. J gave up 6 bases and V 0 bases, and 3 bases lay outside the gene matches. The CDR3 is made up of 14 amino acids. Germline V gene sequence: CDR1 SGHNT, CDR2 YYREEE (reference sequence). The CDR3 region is CASSLAGDSNEQFF. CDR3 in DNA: TGTGCCAGCAGCTTGGCCGGGGACAGCAATGAGCAGTTCTTC.

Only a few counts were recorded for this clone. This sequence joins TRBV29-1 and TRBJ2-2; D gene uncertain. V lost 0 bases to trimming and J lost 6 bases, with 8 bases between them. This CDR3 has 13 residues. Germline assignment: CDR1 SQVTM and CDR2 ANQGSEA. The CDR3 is CSVEEHPSGELFF. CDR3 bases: TGCAGCGTTGAAGAACACCCTTCCGGGGAGCTGTTTTTT.

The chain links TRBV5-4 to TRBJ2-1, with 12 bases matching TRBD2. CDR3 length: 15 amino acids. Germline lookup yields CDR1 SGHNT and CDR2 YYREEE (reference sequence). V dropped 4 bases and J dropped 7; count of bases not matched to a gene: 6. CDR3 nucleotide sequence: TGTGCCAGCAGCGTAGGACTAGCGGGGCGGAATGAGCAGTTCTTC. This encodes CASSVGLAGRNEQFF.

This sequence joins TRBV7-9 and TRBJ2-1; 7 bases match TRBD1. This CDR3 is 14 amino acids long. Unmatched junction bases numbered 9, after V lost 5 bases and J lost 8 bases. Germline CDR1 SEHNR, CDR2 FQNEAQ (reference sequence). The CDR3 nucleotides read TGTGCCAGCAGCCCGTCAGGACAGGCTTATGAGCAGTTCTTC. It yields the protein CASSPSGQAYEQFF.

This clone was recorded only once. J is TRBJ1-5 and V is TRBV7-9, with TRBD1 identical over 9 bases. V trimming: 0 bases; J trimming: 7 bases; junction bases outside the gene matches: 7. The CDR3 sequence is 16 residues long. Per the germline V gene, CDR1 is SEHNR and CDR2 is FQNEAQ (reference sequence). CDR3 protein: CASSLAGTGQGQPQHF. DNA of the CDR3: TGTGCCAGCAGCTTAGCGGGGACAGGGCAGGGACAGCCCCAGCATTTT. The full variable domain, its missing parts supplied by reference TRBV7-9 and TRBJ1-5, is DTGVSQNPRHKITKRGQNVTFRCDPISEHNRLYWYRQTLGQGPEFLTYFQNEAQLEKSRLLSDRFSAERPKGSFSTLEIQRTEQGDSAMYLCASSLAGTGQGQPQHFGDGTRLSIL.

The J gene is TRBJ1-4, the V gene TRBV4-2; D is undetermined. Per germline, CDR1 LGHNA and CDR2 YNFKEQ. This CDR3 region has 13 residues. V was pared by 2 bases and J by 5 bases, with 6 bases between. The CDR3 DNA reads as TGTGCCAGCAGCCAAAAGCCGAATGAAAAACTGTTTTTT. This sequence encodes CASSQKPNEKLFF.